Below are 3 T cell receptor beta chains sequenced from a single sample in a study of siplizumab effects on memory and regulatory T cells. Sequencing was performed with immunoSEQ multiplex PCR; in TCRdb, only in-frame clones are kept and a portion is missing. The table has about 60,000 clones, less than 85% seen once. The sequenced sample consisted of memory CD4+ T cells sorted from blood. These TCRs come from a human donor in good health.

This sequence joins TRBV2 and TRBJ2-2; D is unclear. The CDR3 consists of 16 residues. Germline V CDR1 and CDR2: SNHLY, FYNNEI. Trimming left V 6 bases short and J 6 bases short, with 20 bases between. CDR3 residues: CASRDWTPVGSGELFF. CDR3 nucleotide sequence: TGTGCCAGCAGGGATTGGACGCCGGTCGGTTCCGGGGAGCTGTTTTTT.

The CDR3 loop is CASIPGTSGDKQFF. In nucleotides, the CDR3 is TGTGCCAGCATCCCAGGCACTAGCGGGGACAAGCAGTTCTTC. The chain uses TRBV6-1 and TRBJ2-1, with 10 bases matching TRBD2. The V and J ends lost 7 bases and 11 bases, in that order; junction bases with no gene match: 11. The CDR3 runs 14 residues. The germline V gene has CDR1 MNHNS and CDR2 SASEGT.

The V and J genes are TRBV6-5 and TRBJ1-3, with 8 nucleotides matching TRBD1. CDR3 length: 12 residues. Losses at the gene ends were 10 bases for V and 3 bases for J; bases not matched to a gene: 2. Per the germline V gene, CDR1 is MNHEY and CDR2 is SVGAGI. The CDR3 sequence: CAIRGLGNTIYF. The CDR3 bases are TGTGCCATCAGGGGGCTTGGAAACACCATATATTTT.